This T cell receptor (beta chain) derives from a study of OX40 agonist ivuxolimab in advanced cancers. Study context: The group had a mean age of around 64 years, ranged from roughly 23 to 85, and was around 86% male.

The V end lost 0 bases, the J end lost 6 bases, and 20 bases lay between the germline ends. The CDR3 has 17 amino acids. Germline values: CDR1 MNHEY, CDR2 SMNVEV (reference sequence). TCRdb's table, derived via immunoSEQ multiplex PCR, lists solely in-frame clones and lacks some. The sample carries more than 15,000 clones, around four fifths recorded once. Autoimmune disease history or systemic immunosuppression led to patients being barred. On this clone itself: Its target is unknown.

Study-level findings and limits: The antigens recognized by the expanded peripheral T cells, that is their antigen specificity, were not determined. Expanded clones were, on average, more numerous in CD8+ T cells than in CD4+.

Sample: CD4+ or CD8+ T cells sorted from blood, taken in a trial of the OX40 agonist ivuxolimab. This rearrangement joins TRBV27 to TRBJ1-2, with D maybe TRBD1 (5 bases). The clonotype originates from an adult with an advanced solid tumor such as melanoma, head and neck, liver or kidney cancer. The CDR3 DNA reads TGTGCCAGCAGTTTATCGGGTTGGGACTCCCAAAAGAATGGCTACACCTTC. Translating gives CASSLSGWDSQKNGYTF.